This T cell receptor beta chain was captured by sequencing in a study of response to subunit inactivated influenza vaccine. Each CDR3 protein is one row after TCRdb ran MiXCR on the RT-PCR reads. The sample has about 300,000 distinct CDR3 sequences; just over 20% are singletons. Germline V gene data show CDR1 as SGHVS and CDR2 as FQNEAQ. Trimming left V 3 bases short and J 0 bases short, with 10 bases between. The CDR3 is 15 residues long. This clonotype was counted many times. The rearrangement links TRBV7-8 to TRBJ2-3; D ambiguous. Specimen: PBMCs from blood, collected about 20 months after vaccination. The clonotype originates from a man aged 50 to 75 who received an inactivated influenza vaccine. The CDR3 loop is CASSFEPSSTDTQYF. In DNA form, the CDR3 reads TGTGCCAGCAGCTTCGAACCGAGCAGCACAGATACGCAGTATTTT.